These 3 T cell receptor beta chains originate from one sample sequenced in a study of T cell responses to AZD1222 COVID-19 vaccine. Measured with immunoSEQ multiplex PCR; TCRdb has only the in-frame clones, and not every one. The sample holds fewer than 250,000 clones, 90% to 95% seen once. The material sequenced was peripheral blood, taken on day 0 of MenACWY control vaccination. These TCRs come from an adult in good health.

V and J are TRBV2 and TRBJ1-3, with D unclear. The CDR3 has 13 amino acids. Germline-derived CDR1 and CDR2 are SNHLY and FYNNEI. Trimming shortened V by 1 base and J by 8 bases, and 9 bases separated the two germline ends. Here the CDR3 reads CASSEDLWDTIYF. The DNA of the CDR3 is TGTGCCAGCAGTGAAGATTTGTGGGACACCATATATTTT.

This rearrangement joins TRBV6-5 to TRBJ2-5; TRBD2 matches 8 bases. Germline assignment: CDR1 MNHEY and CDR2 SVGAGI. V was pared by 5 bases and J by 2 bases, with 7 bases of the junction left unmatched. CDR3 size: 15 residues. The CDR3 DNA sequence: TGTGCCAGCAGTCTACGAGCGGGGGCACAAGAGACCCAGTACTTC. Its translation: CASSLRAGAQETQYF.

The CDR3 protein is CASSKGTSTLNYGYTF. CDR3 DNA sequence: TGTGCCAGTAGCAAAGGCACCTCCACCCTTAACTATGGCTACACCTTC. The chain couples TRBV19 to TRBJ1-2; D is uncertain. Germline-derived CDR1 and CDR2 are LNHDA and SQIVND (reference sequence). This CDR3 is built from 16 residues. V gave up 6 bases and J gave up 1 base, with 18 bases separating them.